Given below is one T cell receptor beta chain in context. Antigen: not known. These data come from a study of shared clonotypes between healthy human individuals. The V end lost 0 bases, the J end lost 0 bases, and 6 bases lay between the germline ends. This CDR3 comprises 14 residues. The germline CDR1 and CDR2 sequences are SGHRS and YFSETQ. Study-wide results and caveats: Unshared clonotypes carried lower generation probabilities than those common to all four donors.

A split of CD4+ cells into CD45RA+ naive and CD45RA-negative memory subsets was performed. Deep level was the assay's run setting. Several immunoSEQ plates held equal portions of the genomic DNA taken from each subset. The repertoire was sequenced with immunoSEQ multiplex PCR; TCRdb's copy has only in-frame clones and lacks some. The sample yields roughly 330,000 clones, less than 85% seen once. The sample was memory CD4+ T cells sorted from blood. Documented subset: CD45RA-negative fraction. The sequence came from a young man in good health. The chain links TRBV5-1 to TRBJ1-1; D is uncertain. This CDR3 reads CASSLVSMNTEAFF. CDR3 DNA: TGCGCCAGCAGCTTGGTTAGCATGAACACTGAAGCTTTCTTT.